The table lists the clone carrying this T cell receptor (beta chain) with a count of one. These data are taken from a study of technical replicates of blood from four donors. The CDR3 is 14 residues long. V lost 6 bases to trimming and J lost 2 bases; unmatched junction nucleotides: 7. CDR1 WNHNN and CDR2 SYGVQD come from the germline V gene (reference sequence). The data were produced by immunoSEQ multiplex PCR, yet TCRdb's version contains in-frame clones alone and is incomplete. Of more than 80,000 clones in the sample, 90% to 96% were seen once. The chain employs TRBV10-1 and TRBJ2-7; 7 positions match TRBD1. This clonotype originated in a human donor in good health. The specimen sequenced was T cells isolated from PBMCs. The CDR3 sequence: CASSQTGQAYEQYF. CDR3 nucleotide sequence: TGCGCCAGCAGCCAGACAGGGCAAGCCTACGAGCAGTACTTC.